This T cell receptor beta chain was identified during a study of T cells expressing NK-cell markers. Turning to the study itself: Sorted CD3+CD56-NKG2C+, CD3+CD56+NKG2C- and CD3+CD56+NKG2C+ T cells were the source of the TCR beta repertoires. The study sequenced eight donors, seven HCMV-seropositive and one seronegative. Study results and caveats: The study found dominant NKG2C+ clonotypes at roughly 1.0-7.5% of CD8+ T cells in about 6 donors.

CDR1 and CDR2 (germline): DFQATT, SNEGSKA (reference sequence). This CDR3 region has 13 residues. No DNA is given; TCRdb re-called the 5' RACE reads and lists each CDR3 protein once. Its table records fewer than 300,000 distinct CDR3 sequences. To note about this clonotype: Antigen unknown.

Source material: blood T cells: a sorted CD56 or NKG2C T cell subset, CD4+ or CD8+ T cells, or bulk PBMC T cells (not recorded which). This clonotype was sampled from a woman between 18 and 69 years old in good health. The V call is TRBV20-1, the J call TRBJ1-1. CDR3 protein: CSASFGVNTEAFF.